This T cell receptor (beta chain) was identified in a study of cytomegalovirus exposure and HLA in healthy donors. Overall study context: Falling in the Caucasian-associated ancestry cluster were approximately 86% of under 450 genotyped donors.

The PCR used 60 Vbeta and 13 Jbeta primers. Repertoires were generated with immunoSEQ multiplex PCR, while TCRdb's copy carries only in-frame clones and drops some. The sample carries more than 90,000 clones, about four fifths recorded once. With regard to this clone: Its specificity is unknown. Its ends do not fully match the called genes, so a read error is possible.

This CDR3 region has 15 residues. The germline V gene encodes CDR1 MNHNS and CDR2 SASEGT. General observations from the study: TCR beta sequences reportedly predicted the HLA-A and HLA-B alleles of most subjects accurately. Researchers reported in a later analysis that a missense DCLRE1C variant was tied to TCR beta V- and J-gene trimming. No immune exposure information besides CMV serostatus was available.

Sequenced material: PBMCs. The chain uses TRBV6-1 and TRBJ2-3; 7 bases agree with TRBD1. This TCR was sampled from a human donor in good health. CDR3 sequence: CASSEDRVGTDMQYF. In nucleotides, the CDR3 is TGTGCCAGCAGTGAAGACAGGGTCGGGACAGATATGCAGTATTTT.